These 3 T cell receptor beta chains were all obtained from the same sample, sequenced in a study of shared clonotypes between healthy human individuals. Sequencing used immunoSEQ multiplex PCR; TCRdb keeps in-frame clones, though not all of them. The sample lists 85,000 to 100,000 clones, 60% to 75% seen once, with roughly 52% in the top ten. Sequencing used memory CD8+ T cells sorted from blood. Subset denoted: CD45RO+ cells pooled with CCR7-negative TemRA cells. The source is a man aged 30 to 39 in good health.

There are a few counts of this clone. The rearrangement links TRBV29-1 to TRBJ2-1, with D perhaps TRBD1 (7 bases). The V and J ends lost 4 bases and 6 bases respectively, with 16 bases between them. There are 14 residues in the CDR3. Germline assignment: CDR1 SQVTM and CDR2 ANQGSEA. The CDR3: CSVGGRGASNEQFF. As DNA, the CDR3 is TGCAGCGTTGGTGGCAGGGGGGCGAGCAATGAGCAGTTCTTC.

This clone was counted ten times or more. The V and J genes are TRBV7-9 and TRBJ1-2, with D possibly being TRBD1 (5 bases). The germline gives CDR1 SEHNR, CDR2 FQNEAQ (reference sequence). The CDR3 runs 14 residues. V was shortened by 1 base and J by 4 bases, with 10 bases between the two germline ends. CDR3 coding DNA: TGTGCCAGCAGCTTAGGGGACGTGGGCTATGGCTACACCTTC. This encodes CASSLGDVGYGYTF.

The count of this clone is one. V gene TRBV9 combines with J gene TRBJ2-7, with 11 nucleotides matching TRBD2. Germline V gene data show CDR1 as SGDLS and CDR2 as YYNGEE. V lost 0 bases, J lost 4 bases, and 6 bases stayed unmatched. This CDR3 is 16 amino acids long. CDR3 residues: CASSVGSSGRAYEQYF. CDR3 DNA sequence: TGTGCCAGCAGCGTAGGAAGTAGCGGGAGGGCTTACGAGCAGTACTTC.